This is a list of T cell receptor beta chains from one sample in a study of T cell changes during pregnancy in multiple sclerosis. Profiling relied on immunoSEQ multiplex PCR, and the TCRdb table lists in-frame clones only, not all of them. The table shows approximately 23,000 clones, with around 90% occurring only once. The sequenced sample was CD4+ T cells from peripheral blood mononuclear cells, obtained in the third trimester of pregnancy. Source of these receptors: a female donor in good health, enrolled as a control in a pregnancy study. CDR3s include the opening cysteine and the closing phenylalanine or tryptophan. A D gene is named only where the DNA matches it firmly. Clone size is stated in some rows and not others, as once, few, many or a class when expanded.

CDR3: CASRMVGASITEAFF
DNA: TGCGCCAGCAGAATGGTGGGGGCATCGATCACTGAAGCTTTCTTT
J: TRBJ1-1
V: TRBV4-3
size: NA
D: NA

CDR3: CASSALAGLAKNIQYF
DNA: TGTGCCAGCAGCGCGCTAGCGGGCTTAGCCAAAAACATTCAGTACTTC
J: TRBJ2-4
V: TRBV11-2
size: NA
D: TRBD2

CDR3: CAWSGGRDNSPLHF
DNA: TGTGCCTGGAGTGGCGGCAGGGATAATTCACCCCTCCACTTT
J: TRBJ1-6
V: TRBV30
size: NA
D: NA

CDR3: CASSPGPAGTSGAPDTGELFF
DNA: TGTGCCAGCAGCCCCGGACCGGCCGGGACTAGCGGGGCCCCGGACACCGGGGAGCTGTTTTTT
J: TRBJ2-2
V: TRBV4-2
size: NA
D: TRBD2

CDR3: CASSRGPGTDTQYF
DNA: TGTGCCAGCAGCCGCGGGCCAGGCACAGATACGCAGTATTTT
J: TRBJ2-3
V: TRBV7-7
size: NA
D: NA

CDR3: CASSVAGGPLEKLFF
DNA: TGTGCCAGCAGCGTAGCGGGGGGACCGCTAGAAAAACTGTTTTTT
J: TRBJ1-4
V: TRBV9
size: NA
D: NA

CDR3: CAWSHGDRGEEKLFF
DNA: TGTGCCTGGAGTCATGGGGACAGGGGGGAGGAAAAACTGTTTTTT
J: TRBJ1-4
V: TRBV30
size: NA
D: TRBD1

CDR3: CASSPPGGWNYGYTF
DNA: TGTGCCAGCTCACCACCGGGGGGGTGGAACTATGGCTACACCTTC
J: TRBJ1-2
V: TRBV18
size: NA
D: NA

CDR3: CASSVATGGSGRGYEQYF
DNA: TGTGCCAGCAGCGTAGCGACAGGGGGCAGCGGGAGGGGCTACGAGCAGTACTTC
J: TRBJ2-7
V: TRBV9
size: NA
D: NA

CDR3: CASSFTGGETQYF
DNA: TGTGCCAGCAGCTTCACAGGGGGAGAGACCCAGTACTTC
J: TRBJ2-5
V: TRBV5-4
size: NA
D: TRBD1

CDR3: CASSQTGGDEKLFF
DNA: TGCGCCAGCAGCCAGACAGGGGGTGATGAAAAACTGTTTTTT
J: TRBJ1-4
V: TRBV5-1
size: NA
D: TRBD1

CDR3: CASSQAGSPGNTIYF
DNA: TGCGCCAGCAGCCAAGCAGGGTCCCCTGGAAACACCATATATTTT
J: TRBJ1-3
V: TRBV4-3
size: NA
D: NA

CDR3: CASSIGAVKNTEAFF
DNA: TGTGCCAGTAGTATAGGGGCAGTAAAGAACACTGAAGCTTTCTTT
J: TRBJ1-1
V: TRBV19
size: few
D: NA

CDR3: CAIGQGGDQPQHF
DNA: TGTGCCATCGGACAGGGAGGGGATCAGCCCCAGCATTTT
J: TRBJ1-5
V: TRBV10-3
size: few
D: TRBD1

CDR3: CASSPGGQGNSPLHF
DNA: TGTGCCAGCAGTCCTGGGGGACAGGGTAATTCACCCCTCCACTTT
J: TRBJ1-6
V: TRBV7-2
size: NA
D: TRBD1